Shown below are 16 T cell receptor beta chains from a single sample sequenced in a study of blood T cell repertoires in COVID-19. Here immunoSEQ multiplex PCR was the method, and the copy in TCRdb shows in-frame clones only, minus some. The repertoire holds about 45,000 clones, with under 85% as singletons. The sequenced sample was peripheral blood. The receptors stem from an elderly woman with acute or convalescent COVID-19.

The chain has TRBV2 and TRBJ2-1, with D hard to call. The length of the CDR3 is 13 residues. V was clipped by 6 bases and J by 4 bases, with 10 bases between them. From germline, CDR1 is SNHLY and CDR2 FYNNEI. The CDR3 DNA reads TGTGCCAGCAGCCCTCCGGGTTACAATGAGCAGTTCTTC. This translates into CASSPPGYNEQFF.

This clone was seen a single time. As DNA, the CDR3 is TGTGCCAGTAGCCCAAAGCAGGGGGCACATTTCTATGGCTACACCTTC. This sequence encodes CASSPKQGAHFYGYTF. The chain couples TRBV19 to TRBJ1-2; 8 positions match TRBD1. Germline trimming cut 6 bases from V and 4 bases from J; bases unmatched to any gene: 13. This CDR3 is built from 16 residues. Germline V gene sequence: CDR1 LNHDA, CDR2 SQIVND (reference sequence).

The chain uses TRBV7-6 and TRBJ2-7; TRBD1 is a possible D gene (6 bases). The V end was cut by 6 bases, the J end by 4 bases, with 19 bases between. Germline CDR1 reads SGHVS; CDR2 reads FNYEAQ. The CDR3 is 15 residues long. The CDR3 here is CASSLRTDTGYEQYF. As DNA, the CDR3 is TGTGCCAGCAGTTTAAGGACAGACACAGGGTACGAGCAGTACTTC.

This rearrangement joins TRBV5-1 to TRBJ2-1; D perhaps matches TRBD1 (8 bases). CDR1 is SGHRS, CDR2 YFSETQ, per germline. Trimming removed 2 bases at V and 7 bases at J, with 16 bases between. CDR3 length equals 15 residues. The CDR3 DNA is TGCGCCAGCAGCTTCGGACAGGGAGGGGGGAATGAGCAGTTCTTC. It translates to CASSFGQGGGNEQFF. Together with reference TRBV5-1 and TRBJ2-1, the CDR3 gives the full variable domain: KAGVTQTPRYLIKTRGQQVTLSCSPISGHRSVSWYQQTPGQGLQFLFEYFSETQRNKGNFPGRFSGRQFSNSRSEMNVSTLELGDSALYLCASSFGQGGGNEQFFGPGTRLTVL.

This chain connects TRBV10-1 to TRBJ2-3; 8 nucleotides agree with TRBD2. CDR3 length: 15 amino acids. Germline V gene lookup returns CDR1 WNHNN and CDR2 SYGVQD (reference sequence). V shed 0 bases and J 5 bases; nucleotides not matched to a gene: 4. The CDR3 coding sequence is TGCGCCAGCAGTGAGTCGGCGGGAGGACAAGATACGCAGTATTTT. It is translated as CASSESAGGQDTQYF.

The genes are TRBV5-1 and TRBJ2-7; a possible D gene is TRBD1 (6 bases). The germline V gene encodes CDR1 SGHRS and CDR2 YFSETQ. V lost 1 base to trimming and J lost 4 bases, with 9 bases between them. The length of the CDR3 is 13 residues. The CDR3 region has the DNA TGCGCCAGCAGCTTGAACAGGGATTACGAGCAGTACTTC. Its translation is CASSLNRDYEQYF.

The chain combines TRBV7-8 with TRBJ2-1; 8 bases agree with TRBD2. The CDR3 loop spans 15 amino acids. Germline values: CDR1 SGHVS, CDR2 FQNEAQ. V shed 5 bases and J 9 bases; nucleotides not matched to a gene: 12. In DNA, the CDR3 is TGTGCCAGCAGCGCCCTGACGGGAGGGCCAGGTGAGCAGTTCTTC. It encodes CASSALTGGPGEQFF.

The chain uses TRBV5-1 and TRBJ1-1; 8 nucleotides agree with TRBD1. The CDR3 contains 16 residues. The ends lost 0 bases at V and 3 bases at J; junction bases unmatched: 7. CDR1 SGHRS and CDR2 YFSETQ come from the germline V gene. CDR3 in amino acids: CASSLGQGAAYTEAFF. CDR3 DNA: TGCGCCAGCAGCTTGGGGCAGGGGGCTGCTTACACTGAAGCTTTCTTT.

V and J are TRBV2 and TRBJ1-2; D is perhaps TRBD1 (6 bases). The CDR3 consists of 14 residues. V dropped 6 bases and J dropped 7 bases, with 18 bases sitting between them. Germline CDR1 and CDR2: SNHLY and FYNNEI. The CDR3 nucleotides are TGTGCCAGCAGCGAAATTGTACAGGGCGGTGGCTACACCTTC. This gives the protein CASSEIVQGGGYTF.

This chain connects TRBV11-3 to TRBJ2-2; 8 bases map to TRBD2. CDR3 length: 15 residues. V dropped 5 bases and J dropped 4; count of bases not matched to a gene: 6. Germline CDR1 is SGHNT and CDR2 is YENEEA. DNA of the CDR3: TGTGCCAGCAGCGGGCTCGGGACTAGCACCGGGGAGCTGTTTTTT. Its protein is CASSGLGTSTGELFF.

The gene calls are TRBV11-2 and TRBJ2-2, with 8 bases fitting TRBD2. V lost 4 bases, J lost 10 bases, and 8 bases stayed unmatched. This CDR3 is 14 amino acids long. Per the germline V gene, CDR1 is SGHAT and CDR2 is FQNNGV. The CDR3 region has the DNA TGTGCCAGCAGCTCGACTCGGGGGGGTTTGGAGCTGTTTTTT. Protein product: CASSSTRGGLELFF.

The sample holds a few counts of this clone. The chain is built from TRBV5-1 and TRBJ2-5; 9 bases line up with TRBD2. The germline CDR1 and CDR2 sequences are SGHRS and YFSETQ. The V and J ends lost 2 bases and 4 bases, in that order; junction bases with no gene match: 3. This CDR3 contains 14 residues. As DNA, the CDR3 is TGCGCCAGCAGCTTAAAGACTAGCGGAGAGACCCAGTACTTC. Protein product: CASSLKTSGETQYF. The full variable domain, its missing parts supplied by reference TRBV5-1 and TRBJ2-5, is KAGVTQTPRYLIKTRGQQVTLSCSPISGHRSVSWYQQTPGQGLQFLFEYFSETQRNKGNFPGRFSGRQFSNSRSEMNVSTLELGDSALYLCASSLKTSGETQYFGPGTRLLVL.

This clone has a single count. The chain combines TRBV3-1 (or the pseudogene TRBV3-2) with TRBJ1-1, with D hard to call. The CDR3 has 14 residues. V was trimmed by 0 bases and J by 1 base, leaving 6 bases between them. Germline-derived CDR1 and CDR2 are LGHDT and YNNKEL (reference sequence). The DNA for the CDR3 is TGTGCCAGCAGCCAAGAACAGACGAACACTGAAGCTTTCTTT. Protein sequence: CASSQEQTNTEAFF.

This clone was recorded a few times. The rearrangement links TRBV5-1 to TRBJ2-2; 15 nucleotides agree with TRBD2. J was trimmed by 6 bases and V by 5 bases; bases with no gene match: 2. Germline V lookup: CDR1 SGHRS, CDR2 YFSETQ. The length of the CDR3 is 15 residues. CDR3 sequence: CASRRTSGGAGELFF. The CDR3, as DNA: TGCGCCAGCAGGCGGACTAGCGGGGGGGCCGGGGAGCTGTTTTTT.

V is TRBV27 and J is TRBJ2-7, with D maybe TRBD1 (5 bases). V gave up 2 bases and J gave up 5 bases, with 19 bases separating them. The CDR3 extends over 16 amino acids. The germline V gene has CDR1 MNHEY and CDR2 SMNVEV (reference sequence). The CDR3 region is CASSLRGGVAPDEQYF. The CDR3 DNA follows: TGTGCCAGCAGTTTAAGGGGTGGGGTTGCCCCTGACGAGCAGTACTTC.

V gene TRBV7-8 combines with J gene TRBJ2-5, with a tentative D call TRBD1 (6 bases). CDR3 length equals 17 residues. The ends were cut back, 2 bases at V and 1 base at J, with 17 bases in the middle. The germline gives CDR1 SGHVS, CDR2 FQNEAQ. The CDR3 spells CASSLKENIGGQETQYF. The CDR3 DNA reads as TGTGCCAGCAGCTTAAAGGAGAATATAGGGGGCCAAGAGACCCAGTACTTC. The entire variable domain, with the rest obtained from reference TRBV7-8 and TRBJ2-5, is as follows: GAGVSQSPRYKVAKRGQDVALRCDPISGHVSLFWYQQALGQGPEFLTYFQNEAQLDKSGLPSDRFFAERPEGSVSTLKIQRTQQEDSAVYLCASSLKENIGGQETQYFGPGTRLLVL.